This T cell receptor beta chain was obtained from a study of T-cell memory formation after mild COVID-19. General study results and limits: Memory from before infection featured some responding clones, which suggests cross-reactive memory joined.

The sample holds a few counts of this clonotype. The target antigen is unknown. 5'RACE primed at constant segments yielded TCR alpha and TCR beta cDNA libraries bearing sample barcodes and UMIs. TCRdb independently ran MiXCR on the 5' RACE reads; one entry per CDR3 protein. The table has about 280,000 distinct CDR3 sequences, 8.2% seen once. CDR1 and CDR2 from the germline V gene are DFQATT and SNEGSKA (reference sequence). V gave up 4 bases and J gave up 6 bases; unmatched junction bases: 6. This CDR3 is 14 amino acids long. The sequence was collected from a young man who had mild COVID-19 (a few samples of this study predate the infection). Cell type and time point are not known. V and J are TRBV20-1 and TRBJ2-3; 11 positions agree with TRBD2. Sequenced: PBMCs or a T cell subset sorted from them (not recorded which). CDR3 in amino acids: CSATYSGGADTQYF. The CDR3 DNA reads as TGCAGTGCTACCTATAGCGGGGGGGCGGATACGCAGTATTTT.